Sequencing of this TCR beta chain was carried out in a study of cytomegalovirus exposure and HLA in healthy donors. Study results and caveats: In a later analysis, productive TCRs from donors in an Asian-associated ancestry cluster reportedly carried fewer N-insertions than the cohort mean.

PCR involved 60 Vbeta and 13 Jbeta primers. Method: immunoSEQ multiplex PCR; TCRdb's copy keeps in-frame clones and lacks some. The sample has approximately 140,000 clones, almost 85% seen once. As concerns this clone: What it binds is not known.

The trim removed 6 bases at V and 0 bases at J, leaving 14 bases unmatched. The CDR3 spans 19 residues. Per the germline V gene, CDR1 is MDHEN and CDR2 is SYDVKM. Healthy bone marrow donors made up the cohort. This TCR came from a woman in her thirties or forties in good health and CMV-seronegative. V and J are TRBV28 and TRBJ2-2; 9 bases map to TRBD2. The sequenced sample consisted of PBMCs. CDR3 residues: CASSPPGASGIANTGELFF. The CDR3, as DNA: TGTGCCAGCAGCCCACCGGGGGCTAGCGGGATTGCGAACACCGGGGAGCTGTTTTTT.